The 29 T cell receptor beta chains presented below share a single source sample, sequenced in a study of neurological immune-mediated disorders. One entry per CDR3 protein results from TCRdb running MiXCR on the 5' RACE reads. The sample lists fewer than 80,000 distinct CDR3 sequences, around 4.8% occurring once. The source material was PBMCs. The receptors here all came from a woman aged 45-60 years with multiple sclerosis.

This clonotype appeared many times. This rearrangement joins TRBV20-1 to TRBJ1-2; no clear D gene. CDR3 length: 15 amino acids. Germline CDR1 and CDR2: DFQATT and SNEGSKA (reference sequence). The ends were cut back, 1 base at V and 5 bases at J, with 17 bases in the middle. This CDR3 is CSARVSRSGYYGYTF. The DNA for the CDR3 is TGCAGTGCTAGAGTTAGTCGGTCGGGGTATTATGGCTACACCTTC.

In its sample, this clonotype was seen many times. The chain has TRBV7-6 and TRBJ2-5, with 7 bases identical to TRBD2. The CDR3 is 15 residues long. The germline V gene has CDR1 SGHVS and CDR2 FNYEAQ. Trimming at V came to 1 base and at J to 4 bases, leaving 6 bases not matched to a gene. The CDR3 coding sequence is TGTGCCAGCAGCTTAGTGGGAGGGCAAGGAGAGACCCAGTACTTC. Translated: CASSLVGGQGETQYF.

This clonotype was seen repeatedly, ten times or more. The V gene is TRBV28, the J gene TRBJ2-1; 10 bases are a match to TRBD2. The CDR3 is made up of 16 amino acids. Germline V lookup: CDR1 MDHEN, CDR2 SYDVKM. With V trimmed by 5 bases and J by 3 bases, 7 bases remained unmatched. CDR3 in DNA: TGTGCCAGCAGTCCGATTAGCGGGGGGCTCTACAATGAGCAGTTCTTC. It specifies CASSPISGGLYNEQFF.

This clonotype ranks as medium-sized. V is TRBV5-1 and J is TRBJ2-2; 7 bases line up with TRBD1. Germline V gene lookup returns CDR1 SGHRS and CDR2 YFSETQ. CDR3 length: 15 residues. V was pared by 3 bases and J by 0 bases, with 2 bases of the junction left unmatched. CDR3 in amino acids: CASSWGQPNTGELFF. CDR3 sequence (DNA): TGCGCCAGCAGCTGGGGACAGCCGAACACCGGGGAGCTGTTTTTT.

V usage is TRBV5-1 and J usage is TRBJ1-1, with D unresolved. Deletions cut 4 bases from V and 2 bases from J, with 9 bases between. This CDR3 has 13 amino acids. Germline values: CDR1 SGHRS, CDR2 YFSETQ. The CDR3 coding sequence is TGCGCCAGCAGCCGGAGGTATAACACTGAAGCTTTCTTT. Amino acids: CASSRRYNTEAFF.

This clonotype was detected ten times or more. The rearrangement links TRBV28 to TRBJ1-2; TRBD1 aligns across 7 bases. Germline V gives CDR1 MDHEN, CDR2 SYDVKM. This CDR3 region has 14 residues. Trimming removed 3 bases from V and 6 bases from J; junction bases left unmatched: 7. The CDR3 loop is CASSFLDREDGYTF. The CDR3 nucleotides read TGTGCCAGCAGTTTCCTCGACAGGGAAGATGGCTACACCTTC.

As for this clonotype: One end of the junction varies from germline; a read error may be responsible. V and J are TRBV5-1 and TRBJ1-1; D unresolved. Germline V gene sequence: CDR1 SGHRS, CDR2 YFSETQ. This CDR3 is built from 12 residues. The CDR3 nucleotides read TGCACCAGCAGAGGCACCGGACCTGAAGCTTTCTTT. Amino acid sequence: CTSRGTGPEAFF.

The rearrangement links TRBV18 to TRBJ2-7; D possibly matches TRBD1 or TRBD2 (6 bases each). The CDR3 is made up of 16 amino acids. The ends were cut back, 5 bases at V and 6 bases at J, with 23 bases in the middle. The germline V gene has CDR1 KGHSH and CDR2 LQKENI. In DNA, the CDR3 is TGTGCCAGCTCAAGAGCAAGTAGGGGGGTTCCATCCGAGCAGTACGTC. Its translation is CASSRASRGVPSEQYV.

Ten or more counts support this clonotype. The gene calls are TRBV10-3 and TRBJ1-6; no firm D call. This CDR3 comprises 16 residues. Trimming removed 3 bases at V and 7 bases at J, with 16 bases between. Per germline, CDR1 ENHRY and CDR2 SYGVKD. The CDR3 loop is CAISEVRGGENSPLHF. As DNA, the CDR3 is TGTGCCATCAGTGAAGTCCGTGGTGGTGAGAATTCACCCCTCCACTTT.

This clonotype was recorded many times. The V call is TRBV4-3, the J call TRBJ2-3; D is perhaps TRBD1 (6 bases). Per germline, CDR1 LGHNA and CDR2 YSLEER. This CDR3 contains 15 residues. Trimming pared 5 bases from V and 1 base from J, leaving 13 bases between. DNA for the CDR3: TGCGCCAGCAGCGAAGGGGGACGGGGCACAGATACGCAGTATTTT. Protein: CASSEGGRGTDTQYF.

This clonotype was observed a handful of times. A read error may produce the germline difference seen at one junction end. CDR3 bases: TGTGCCAGCAGTTCCTCCGGGGGGAGCTATAATTCACCCCTCAACTTT. It specifies CASSSSGGSYNSPLNF. The gene calls are TRBV12-3 or TRBV12-4 and TRBJ1-6; D is perhaps TRBD1 (5 bases). This CDR3 contains 16 residues.

This clonotype was found many times. The chain couples TRBV4-1 to TRBJ2-7; 10 positions agree with TRBD2. CDR3 length: 15 residues. V was pared by 5 bases and J by 3 bases, with 7 bases of the junction left unmatched. In germline, CDR1 is MGHRA, CDR2 YSYEKL. CDR3 protein: CASSFLAGEHYEQYV. The CDR3 coding sequence is TGCGCCAGCAGCTTTCTAGCGGGGGAGCACTACGAGCAGTACGTC.

This clonotype has a count of ten or more. This rearrangement joins TRBV18 to TRBJ2-2; 9 nucleotides line up with TRBD1. Germline lookup yields CDR1 KGHSH and CDR2 LQKENI. The CDR3 loop spans 18 amino acids. J was trimmed by 3 bases and V by 3 bases; bases with no gene match: 11. The CDR3: CASSPLGTGQGDTGELFF. DNA for the CDR3: TGTGCCAGCTCACCTCTCGGAACGGGACAGGGTGACACCGGGGAGCTGTTTTTT.

The chain employs TRBV28 and TRBJ2-1; maybe TRBD1 (5 bases). This CDR3 comprises 14 residues. The germline V and J ends were trimmed by 4 bases and 4 bases, with 11 bases remaining between them. CDR1 is MDHEN, CDR2 SYDVKM, per germline. This CDR3 is CASSSAGSYNEQFF. The CDR3 DNA follows: TGTGCCAGCAGTTCGGCAGGGTCTTACAATGAGCAGTTCTTC.

As concerns this clonotype: One end of the junction is discordant with germline, which a read error may explain. This chain connects TRBV4-1 to TRBJ1-6, with D uncertain. The CDR3 totals 13 residues. The germline V gene encodes CDR1 MGHRA and CDR2 YSYEKL. The CDR3 DNA sequence: TGCGCCAGCAGCCAAGATGACTATTCACCCCTCAACTTT. This sequence encodes CASSQDDYSPLNF.

This clonotype was picked up a small number of times. The rearrangement joins TRBV7-8 to TRBJ1-1; 8 bases line up with TRBD1. J lost 8 bases, V lost 5 bases, and 4 bases had no gene match. Germline assignment: CDR1 SGHVS and CDR2 FQNEAQ. The CDR3 contains 12 residues. The CDR3 spells CASSPGTGEAFF. The CDR3 DNA follows: TGTGCCAGCAGCCCCGGGACAGGAGAAGCTTTCTTT. Full variable domain (rest looked up from reference TRBV7-8 and TRBJ1-1): GAGVSQSPRYKVAKRGQDVALRCDPISGHVSLFWYQQALGQGPEFLTYFQNEAQLDKSGLPSDRFFAERPEGSVSTLKIQRTQQEDSAVYLCASSPGTGEAFFGQGTRLTVV.

This clonotype came up a few times. V is TRBV18 and J is TRBJ1-5; D possibly corresponds to TRBD1 (5 bases). CDR3 length: 13 amino acids. Germline V gene lookup returns CDR1 KGHSH and CDR2 LQKENI. V was clipped by 5 bases and J by 6 bases, with 11 bases between them. The CDR3, as DNA: TGTGCCAGCTCAGCCAGGGTTAGTCAGCCCCAGCATTTT. This gives the protein CASSARVSQPQHF.

At least ten counts were recorded for this clonotype. The V and J genes are TRBV5-5 and TRBJ2-5; TRBD1 aligns across 7 bases. V was clipped by 5 bases and J by 0 bases; unmatched bases: 7. Germline CDR1 is SGHKS and CDR2 is YYEKEE (reference sequence). The CDR3 totals 15 residues. CDR3 coding DNA: TGTGCCAGCAGAGACAGGGTGCAGTACCAAGAGACCCAGTACTTC. Protein: CASRDRVQYQETQYF.

In this sample, this clonotype turned up many times. The V call is TRBV5-6, the J call TRBJ2-1; 9 bases are shared with TRBD1. J was trimmed by 3 bases and V by 2 bases; bases with no gene match: 3. CDR3 length equals 15 residues. The V gene's germline CDR1 is SGHDT and CDR2 YYEEEE. The chain's CDR3 is CASSLQGAIYNEQFF. In DNA form, the CDR3 reads TGTGCCAGCAGCTTACAGGGGGCAATCTACAATGAGCAGTTCTTC.

This clonotype was found many times. The rearrangement joins TRBV27 to TRBJ1-4; D gene ambiguous. This CDR3 is built from 13 residues. V was trimmed by 6 bases and J by 4 bases, leaving 9 bases between them. Germline values: CDR1 MNHEY, CDR2 SMNVEV (reference sequence). The CDR3 sequence is CASSHNSNEKLFF. In DNA form, the CDR3 reads TGTGCCAGCAGCCACAACAGTAATGAAAAACTGTTTTTT.

This clonotype was counted at least ten times. The chain recombines TRBV6-1 with TRBJ2-2; 8 positions match TRBD1. Germline assignment: CDR1 MNHNS and CDR2 SASEGT. The CDR3 sequence is 13 residues long. J was trimmed by 3 bases and V by 8 bases; bases with no gene match: 2. CDR3 sequence (DNA): TGTGCCAGCGGACAGGGAGACACCGGGGAGCTGTTTTTT. Amino acids: CASGQGDTGELFF.

This clonotype was recorded many times. This chain uses TRBV6-4 with TRBJ2-3, with 9 positions matching TRBD2. Trimming cost V 0 bases and J 5 bases; bases outside gene matches: 3. This CDR3 comprises 15 residues. The germline CDR1 and CDR2 sequences are MRHNA and SNTAGT. The CDR3 reads CASSDSLAGVDTQYF. The CDR3 coding sequence is TGTGCCAGCAGTGACTCGTTAGCGGGGGTAGATACGCAGTATTTT.

This clonotype showed up many times. The V call is TRBV2, the J call TRBJ2-1; TRBD1 might be the D (5 bases). Germline CDR1 and CDR2: SNHLY and FYNNEI. The V end lost 3 bases, the J end lost 0 bases, and 15 bases lay between the germline ends. The CDR3 extends over 17 amino acids. The CDR3 loop reads CASSEQGRPSSYNEQFF. CDR3 nucleotide sequence: TGTGCCAGCAGTGAGCAGGGTAGACCAAGCTCCTACAATGAGCAGTTCTTC.

This clonotype has a count of ten or more. This chain links TRBV5-1 with TRBJ2-2; D is ambiguous. Germline assignment: CDR1 SGHRS and CDR2 YFSETQ. The CDR3 runs to 15 residues. The V and J ends lost 1 base and 0 bases respectively, with 7 bases between them. DNA of the CDR3: TGCGCCAGCAGCTTGTCCAGGACGAACACCGGGGAGCTGTTTTTT. It encodes CASSLSRTNTGELFF. Full variable domain (remainder filled in from reference TRBV5-1 and TRBJ2-2): KAGVTQTPRYLIKTRGQQVTLSCSPISGHRSVSWYQQTPGQGLQFLFEYFSETQRNKGNFPGRFSGRQFSNSRSEMNVSTLELGDSALYLCASSLSRTNTGELFFGEGSRLTVL.

This clonotype was observed at least ten times. This chain uses TRBV7-9 with TRBJ1-4; 8 nucleotides line up with TRBD1. Germline V gene sequence: CDR1 SEHNR, CDR2 FQNEAQ (reference sequence). The CDR3 runs 18 residues. The V and J ends lost 2 bases and 0 bases, in that order; junction bases with no gene match: 8. Written as DNA, the CDR3 is TGTGCCAGCAGCTTAAGGACAGGGAAGTTTGCAACTAATGAAAAACTGTTTTTT. The encoded protein is CASSLRTGKFATNEKLFF.

This clonotype has a count of ten or more. The V call is TRBV7-2, the J call TRBJ1-1; D not certain. Germline V gene sequence: CDR1 SGHTA, CDR2 FQGNSA. V lost 6 bases and J lost 1, with 9 bases in between. CDR3 size: 13 residues. The CDR3 nucleotides are TGTGCCAGCAGGTCCTCTGAGAACACTGAAGCTTTCTTT. Its protein product is CASRSSENTEAFF. Full variable domain (outside the CDR3, taken from reference TRBV7-2 and TRBJ1-1): GAGVSQSPSNKVTEKGKDVELRCDPISGHTALYWYRQSLGQGLEFLIYFQGNSAPDKSGLPSDRFSAERTGGSVSTLTIQRTQQEDSAVYLCASRSSENTEAFFGQGTRLTVV.

This clonotype was counted between two and nine times. The V call is TRBV5-1, the J call TRBJ1-1, with D tentatively TRBD1 (5 bases). Germline lookup yields CDR1 SGHRS and CDR2 YFSETQ. V was trimmed by 0 bases and J by 2 bases, leaving 8 bases between them. The CDR3 length is 14 residues. CDR3 region: CASSLGQTNTEAFF. In nucleotides, the CDR3 is TGCGCCAGCAGCTTGGGACAGACCAACACTGAAGCTTTCTTT.

This clonotype was detected many times. This sequence joins TRBV7-2 and TRBJ1-2, with 10 bases aligning to TRBD1. The CDR3 loop spans 15 amino acids. Trimming cost V 0 bases and J 9 bases; bases outside gene matches: 7. The V gene's germline CDR1 is SGHTA and CDR2 FQGNSA. This CDR3 reads CASSLATPGQGSYTF. The CDR3 DNA reads TGTGCCAGCAGCTTAGCGACGCCGGGACAGGGGAGCTACACCTTC.

Comments on this clonotype: Being one base from a much bigger clone, this may be a read error. The J gene is TRBJ2-2, the V gene TRBV7-2, with 7 bases identical to TRBD2. The CDR3 loop spans 15 amino acids. With 4 bases clipped from V and 7 bases from J, the junction kept 9 bases outside the gene matches. CDR1 and CDR2 (germline): SGHTA, FQGNSA. CDR3 residues: CASSSLGTKNGELFF. In nucleotides, the CDR3 is TGTGCCAGCAGCTCCCTCGGGACTAAGAACGGGGAGCTGTTTTTT.